This T cell receptor beta chain was sequenced in a study of cytomegalovirus exposure and HLA in healthy donors. Findings and limits, study-wide: Researchers reportedly found TCR beta sequences accurately predicted most subjects' HLA-A and HLA-B alleles.

On this clone itself: Its antigen is undetermined.

The V end was cut by 6 bases, the J end by 8 bases, with 13 bases between. The CDR3 runs 13 residues. The germline V gene has CDR1 KGHSH and CDR2 LQKENI. PCR primers comprised 60 Vbeta and 13 Jbeta primers. Sequenced by immunoSEQ multiplex PCR; TCRdb stores in-frame clones only, minus some. The sample has under 150,000 clones, roughly 79% seen once. This clonotype was sampled from a woman between 18 and 29 years old in good health and CMV-seronegative. Sequencing was done on a sample of PBMCs. The chain carries TRBV18 and TRBJ1-4; no clear D. The CDR3 is CASSPGGLEKLFF. The CDR3 DNA reads as TGTGCCAGCTCGCCCGGTGGGCTCGAAAAACTGTTTTTT. Looking up the rest from reference TRBV18 and TRBJ1-4 gives the full variable domain: NAGVMQNPRHLVRRRGQEARLRCSPMKGHSHVYWYRQLPEEGLKFMVYLQKENIIDESGMPKERFSAEFPKEGPSILRIQQVVRGDSAAYFCASSPGGLEKLFFGSGTQLSVL.